This T cell receptor (beta chain) emerged from a study of blood T cell repertoires in COVID-19. Looking at the study overall: Specimens from acute and convalescent COVID-19 originated in the United States, Italy and Spain. Sources were T cells, B-cell-depleted T cells, or PBMCs; the material itself was cDNA or gDNA.

The germline gives CDR1 SGHAT, CDR2 FQDESV (reference sequence). The CDR3 contains 14 residues. The V and J ends lost 4 bases and 1 base respectively, with 10 bases between them. This clone is a singleton in its sample. Study processing details: How many nucleated cells were present was estimated from reference gene primer amplification. Sequencing was performed with immunoSEQ multiplex PCR; in TCRdb, only in-frame clones are kept and a portion is missing. V and J calls and clone size come straight from that table; D and trimming were deduced from the DNA. The table includes hundreds of thousands of clones, over 75% detected once.

The chain is built from TRBV11-1 and TRBJ1-1, with D hard to call. The TCR was taken from a man aged 40-49 years in a cohort exposed to, infected with or recovered from COVID-19 (not recorded which). The sample consisted of PBMCs or T cells enriched from blood (not recorded which). The CDR3 region has the DNA TGTGCCAGCAGCTCCCAGATACCGAACACTGAAGCTTTCTTT. It specifies CASSSQIPNTEAFF.